This T cell receptor beta chain was sequenced during a study of shared clonotypes between healthy human individuals. Germline CDR1 is SGHRS and CDR2 is YFSETQ. CDR3 length: 17 amino acids. Trimming removed 4 bases from V and 1 base from J; junction bases left unmatched: 8. The data were produced by immunoSEQ multiplex PCR, yet TCRdb's version contains in-frame clones alone and is incomplete. Of over a million clones in the sample, 60% to 80% were seen once. Source material: memory CD4+ T cells sorted from blood. Noted subset: CD45RA-negative fraction. The receptor's source is a man between 18 and 29 years old in good health. V usage is TRBV5-1 and J usage is TRBJ1-3, with 10 bases matching TRBD1. CDR3 region: CASSQMTGGLSGNTIYF. The CDR3 region has the DNA TGCGCCAGCAGCCAGATGACAGGGGGCTTATCTGGAAACACCATATATTTT.